The 12 T cell receptor beta chains reported below all come from one sample, sequenced in a study of blood T cell repertoires in COVID-19. Using immunoSEQ multiplex PCR, the repertoire was profiled, and TCRdb retains in-frame clones only, with some absent. The table shows more than 200,000 clones, with 75% to 90% occurring only once. Specimen: peripheral blood. The source of these receptors is a middle-aged man with acute or convalescent COVID-19.

J is TRBJ2-3 and V is TRBV28; weak D call: TRBD2 (5 bases). Germline CDR1 is MDHEN and CDR2 is SYDVKM. Trimming removed 0 bases at V and 1 base at J, with 8 bases between. CDR3 length equals 15 residues. The CDR3 DNA reads TGTGCCAGCAGTTTATGGCCAGCGGGCACAGATACGCAGTATTTT. It translates to CASSLWPAGTDTQYF.

The chain carries TRBV9 and TRBJ2-2; 8 bases match TRBD1. After removal of 0 bases from V and 3 bases from J, the junction contained 7 bases not matched to a gene. The germline gives CDR1 SGDLS, CDR2 YYNGEE. The CDR3 totals 17 residues. CDR3 nucleotide sequence: TGTGCCAGCAGCGTAGGAGGGGGACAGGCGTACACCGGGGAGCTGTTTTTT. It encodes CASSVGGGQAYTGELFF.

The V gene is TRBV10-3, the J gene TRBJ1-1; D gene unclear. CDR3 length equals 12 residues. Trimming removed 6 bases from V and 3 bases from J, with 8 bases in between. CDR1 ENHRY and CDR2 SYGVKD come from the germline V gene. The CDR3 nucleotides read TGTGCCATCAGGGTACAGCACACTGAAGCTTTCTTT. Its translation: CAIRVQHTEAFF.

V is TRBV6-5 and J is TRBJ2-3, with D perhaps TRBD2 (6 bases). Trimming took off 5 bases at V and 4 bases at J, with 13 bases between the two ends. This CDR3 comprises 14 residues. Germline lookup yields CDR1 MNHEY and CDR2 SVGAGI. Here the CDR3 reads CASSTRGTPDTQYF. The CDR3, as DNA: TGTGCCAGCAGTACCCGGGGGACCCCAGATACGCAGTATTTT.

This chain connects TRBV18 to TRBJ2-7, with 7 bases matching TRBD1. With V trimmed by 3 bases and J by 3 bases, 8 bases remained unmatched. Germline V gives CDR1 KGHSH, CDR2 LQKENI. This CDR3 region has 15 residues. CDR3 sequence (DNA): TGTGCCAGCTCACCCAGGGACAGCCCAGACTACGAGCAGTACTTC. Protein: CASSPRDSPDYEQYF.

The chain joins TRBV27 to TRBJ2-7; TRBD1 aligns across 7 bases. The length of the CDR3 is 14 residues. The V and J ends lost 6 bases and 0 bases, in that order; junction bases with no gene match: 5. Per germline, CDR1 MNHEY and CDR2 SMNVEV (reference sequence). CDR3 loop: CASSNRGSSYEQYF. The CDR3 DNA reads as TGTGCCAGCAGCAACAGGGGTAGCTCCTACGAGCAGTACTTC.

This rearrangement joins TRBV7-2 to TRBJ2-7, with TRBD2 as a possible D gene (6 bases). V was clipped by 1 base and J by 3 bases, with 13 bases between them. This CDR3 has 15 residues. Germline V gives CDR1 SGHTA, CDR2 FQGNSA. As DNA, the CDR3 is TGTGCCAGCAGCTTAGAAGGCGGGGACCGCTACGAGCAGTACTTC. Translating gives CASSLEGGDRYEQYF.

This chain connects TRBV5-1 to TRBJ2-7, with TRBD1 matching over 9 bases. V shed 4 bases, J shed 3 bases, and the junction held 8 bases outside the gene matches. This CDR3 region has 15 residues. The V gene's germline CDR1 is SGHRS and CDR2 YFSETQ. The CDR3 region has the DNA TGCGCCAGCAGCCCGGTGACAGGGGGTGACTACGAGCAGTACTTC. Translated: CASSPVTGGDYEQYF.

J is TRBJ1-5 and V is TRBV12-3 or TRBV12-4; perhaps TRBD1 as D (6 bases). Trimming cost V 5 bases and J 11 bases, with 13 bases left between them. This CDR3 contains 12 residues. CDR3 nucleotide sequence: TGTGCCAGCAGTCCTCCCGGACAGACCCAGCATTTT. This encodes CASSPPGQTQHF.

The chain links TRBV4-1 to TRBJ1-4; D is perhaps TRBD1 (6 bases). The CDR3 contains 17 residues. The ends were cut back, 1 base at V and 6 bases at J, with 18 bases in the middle. From germline, CDR1 is MGHRA and CDR2 YSYEKL. In DNA form, the CDR3 reads TGCGCCAGCAGCCAAGCAGTCGCCCACGCAGGGGATGAAAAACTGTTTTTT. Translation: CASSQAVAHAGDEKLFF.

The rearrangement links TRBV6-6 to TRBJ1-2; 10 nucleotides agree with TRBD1. This CDR3 contains 15 residues. V lost 5 bases and J lost 3; bases outside the gene matches: 6. The germline V gene encodes CDR1 MNHNY and CDR2 SVGAGI (reference sequence). The CDR3 reads CASSPDRGRYYGYTF. For the CDR3, the DNA is TGTGCCAGCAGTCCTGACAGGGGGCGGTACTATGGCTACACCTTC.

This clone was counted a single time. The chain links TRBV7-6 to TRBJ2-5; 8 bases fit TRBD2. The CDR3 runs to 15 residues. In germline, CDR1 is SGHVS, CDR2 FNYEAQ. V shed 5 bases, J shed 1 base, and the junction held 6 bases outside the gene matches. CDR3 DNA: TGTGCCAGCAGCGGGCGGACTAGCCGCCAAGAGACCCAGTACTTC. Protein product: CASSGRTSRQETQYF. Using reference TRBV7-6 and TRBJ2-5 for the parts outside the CDR3, the full variable domain is GAGVSQSPRYKVTKRGQDVALRCDPISGHVSLYWYRQALGQGPEFLTYFNYEAQQDKSGLPNDRFSAERPEGSISTLTIQRTEQRDSAMYRCASSGRTSRQETQYFGPGTRLLVL.